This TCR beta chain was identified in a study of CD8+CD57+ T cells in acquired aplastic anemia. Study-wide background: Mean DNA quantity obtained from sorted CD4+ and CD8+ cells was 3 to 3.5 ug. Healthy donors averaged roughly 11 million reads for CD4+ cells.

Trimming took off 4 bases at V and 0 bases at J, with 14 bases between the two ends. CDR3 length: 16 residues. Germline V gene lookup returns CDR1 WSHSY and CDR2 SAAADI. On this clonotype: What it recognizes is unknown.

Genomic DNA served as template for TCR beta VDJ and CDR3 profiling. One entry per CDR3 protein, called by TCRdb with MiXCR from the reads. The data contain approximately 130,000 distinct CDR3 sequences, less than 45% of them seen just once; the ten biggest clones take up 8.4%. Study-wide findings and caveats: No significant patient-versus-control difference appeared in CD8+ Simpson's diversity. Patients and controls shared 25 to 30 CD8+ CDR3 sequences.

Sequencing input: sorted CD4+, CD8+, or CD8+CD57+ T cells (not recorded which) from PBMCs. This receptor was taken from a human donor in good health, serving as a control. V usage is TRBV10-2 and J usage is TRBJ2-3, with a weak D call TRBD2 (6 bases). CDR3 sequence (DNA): TGCGCCAGCAGTGGCGAGCGGAGGGGAAGCACAGATACGCAGTATTTT. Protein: CASSGERRGSTDTQYF.